These T cell receptor beta chains were read from a single sample in a study of PD-1 blockade in classical Hodgkin lymphoma. Assay used: immunoSEQ multiplex PCR; TCRdb lists only in-frame clones, some missing. The table has roughly 2,900 clones, 75% to 85% seen once. Source: CD8+ T cells from blood, taken before the fourth cycle of nivolumab. All receptors derive from a human donor with classical Hodgkin lymphoma. Each CDR3 is given with its conserved first and last residue. Fields, in order: V gene, D gene, J gene, clone size, CDR3 protein. A D gene is named only where the DNA matches it firmly. Size values are once, few and many counts, or a class for expanded clones, and some rows have none.

TRBV28	.	TRBJ2-7	.	CASSRKGFHEQYF
TRBV27	.	TRBJ2-1	.	CASSVQTTYNEQFF
TRBV7-3	TRBD1	TRBJ1-2	few	CASSLSGTGEGYTF
TRBV27	TRBD1	TRBJ1-2	.	CASSRQGALGYTF
TRBV18	.	TRBJ2-1	once	CASSPDDRWDEQFF
TRBV27	.	TRBJ1-1	once	CASSFIGGGTEAFF
TRBV25-1	.	TRBJ1-2	.	CASSEWGPNGYTF
TRBV11-3	.	TRBJ2-3	.	CASSLGMGADTQYF
TRBV6-4	.	TRBJ1-3	.	CASTGRWAEDVGNTIYF
TRBV9	TRBD2	TRBJ2-7	.	CASSVGREAPYEQYF
TRBV19	.	TRBJ1-5	.	CASSPNGSNQPQHF
TRBV5-1	.	TRBJ1-1	.	CASSLPSGQNTEAFF
TRBV4-3	TRBD2	TRBJ2-7	once	CASSQGLAETYEQYF
TRBV6-5	.	TRBJ2-5	.	CASSYGLETQYF
TRBV4-1	TRBD1	TRBJ2-7	.	CASSQEGQGAFYEQYF
TRBV6-5	.	TRBJ2-7	once	CASSYSLGGYEQYF
TRBV6-5	.	TRBJ1-1	few	CASTGPNTEAFF
TRBV28	.	TRBJ2-7	large	CASSYPTLSTGHYEQYF
TRBV18	.	TRBJ2-1	.	CASSISRDSYNEQFF
TRBV29-1	.	.	.	CSVEDREGYEQYF
TRBV12-5	.	TRBJ1-5	few	CASGVDSNNQPQHF
TRBV2	.	TRBJ2-3	large	CASSIGVTSTDTQYF
TRBV10-1	.	TRBJ2-2	.	CASRTENTGELFF
TRBV7-9	.	TRBJ1-5	.	CASSTGYLQPQHF
TRBV7-9	TRBD2	TRBJ2-5	.	CASSLPTSGSSETQYF
TRBV6-5	.	TRBJ1-5	.	CASRSQTETYQPQHF
TRBV4-3	TRBD1	TRBJ2-1	.	CASSHGTGVNEQFF
TRBV12-5	.	TRBJ2-3	.	CASGASGTTRTDTQYF
TRBV4-3	.	TRBJ2-1	once	CASSQVHQAQYEQFF
TRBV7-9	TRBD1	.	.	CASSPSRRDRGSSYEQYF
TRBV18	.	TRBJ1-2	.	CASSPRGGYGYTF
TRBV7-2	.	TRBJ2-7	.	CASSLVVEAGDYF
TRBV11-1	.	TRBJ2-7	once	CASSQLGGRREQYF
TRBV6-6	TRBD2	TRBJ2-3	.	CASSLRLGGSTDTQYF
TRBV27	TRBD1	TRBJ1-2	.	CASSLSRIGDRGHGYTF
TRBV2	.	TRBJ2-7	.	CASNSGKDYEQYF
TRBV5-5	TRBD1	TRBJ2-3	.	CASSLAGGQGRTDTQYF
TRBV27	.	TRBJ2-1	.	CASSSPGGSEQFF
TRBV15	.	TRBJ2-1	.	CATSRVRGGMTNNEQFF
TRBV27	.	TRBJ2-4	.	CASSLPVGRTLAKNIQYF
TRBV30	TRBD1	TRBJ2-6	.	CAYRDRGSGANVLTF
TRBV6-5	.	TRBJ2-2	.	CASRLDRSNTGELFF
TRBV10-3	TRBD2	TRBJ2-5	.	CAISESWTSGSQRQETQYF
TRBV7-3	.	TRBJ2-3	.	CASSVVGGTDTQYF
TRBV7-6	.	TRBJ2-2	once	CASSRPTGELFF
TRBV9	.	TRBJ1-2	.	CASSVERTLQNGYTF